This TCR beta chain derives from a study of technical replicates of blood from several donors. Using immunoSEQ multiplex PCR, the repertoire was profiled, and TCRdb retains in-frame clones only, with some absent. The sample carries nearly 80,000 clones, 95% to 98% recorded once. Germline lookup yields CDR1 SGHRS and CDR2 YFSETQ. This CDR3 comprises 18 residues. J gave up 6 bases and V 0 bases, and 6 bases lay outside the gene matches. The TCR sequence derives from a human donor in good health. V gene TRBV5-1 combines with J gene TRBJ2-2; 15 nucleotides line up with TRBD2. Input material: T cells isolated from PBMCs. The CDR3 sequence is CASSLGGLAGGSAGELFF. The DNA for the CDR3 is TGCGCCAGCAGCTTGGGGGGACTAGCGGGAGGAAGCGCCGGGGAGCTGTTTTTT.